This entry is about one T cell receptor beta chain. This sample is part of a study of blood T cell repertoires in COVID-19. For the study at large: Spain, Italy and the United States supplied samples that represented acute and convalescent COVID-19.

Two negative PCRs, clearance, or symptom resolution had been documented for recovered Cohort 3 donors. Authors' methods: Reference gene primers were amplified, and this amplification served to estimate nucleated cell counts. Assay used: immunoSEQ multiplex PCR; TCRdb lists only in-frame clones, some missing. V, J and clone size reflect that table, while D and trimming were determined from the DNA. This sample has hundreds of thousands of clones; 70% to 90% occur once, and the top ten carry about 1%. The junction had 7 bases not matched to a gene; V was cut back by 6 bases and J by 6 bases. The CDR3 totals 15 residues. Germline V gene lookup returns CDR1 MDHEN and CDR2 SYDVKM.

This TCR was recovered from a woman between 25 and 40 years old who had recovered from COVID-19. The chain is built from TRBV28 and TRBJ2-2; 10 bases fit TRBD2. The sequenced sample consisted of PBMCs or T cells enriched from blood (not recorded which). CDR3 sequence (DNA): TGTGCCAGCAGCGCTGCCGGGACTAGCGCCGGGGAGCTGTTTTTT. Translated, it gives CASSAAGTSAGELFF.